Detailed here is one T cell receptor beta chain. Its antigen remains unknown. Germline V gene sequence: CDR1 SGDLS, CDR2 YYNGEE. This CDR3 is 10 amino acids long. V dropped 6 bases and J dropped 7 bases, with 7 bases sitting between them. Pooled together were second doses at about 4 or about 12 weeks. Sequencing used immunoSEQ multiplex PCR; TCRdb keeps in-frame clones, though not all of them. The table includes 130,000 to 150,000 clones, about 89% detected once. This sample is drawn from a study of T cell responses to AZD1222 COVID-19 vaccine. Findings and caveats of the study: Targeting of unmutated variant regions was reportedly seen in nearly half of spike-specific TCRs. Increased Spike-specific TCR breadth and depth were observed after two AZD1222 doses. Baseline antibody screening turned up just six seropositive AZD1222 recipients.

The chain is built from TRBV9 and TRBJ1-2; no firm D call. The clonotype was recovered from an adult who received the AZD1222 COVID-19 vaccine. Here the sequenced sample was peripheral blood, taken 28 days after the second AZD1222 dose. CDR3 loop: CASMGAGYTF. CDR3 sequence (DNA): TGTGCCAGCATGGGCGCTGGCTACACCTTC.